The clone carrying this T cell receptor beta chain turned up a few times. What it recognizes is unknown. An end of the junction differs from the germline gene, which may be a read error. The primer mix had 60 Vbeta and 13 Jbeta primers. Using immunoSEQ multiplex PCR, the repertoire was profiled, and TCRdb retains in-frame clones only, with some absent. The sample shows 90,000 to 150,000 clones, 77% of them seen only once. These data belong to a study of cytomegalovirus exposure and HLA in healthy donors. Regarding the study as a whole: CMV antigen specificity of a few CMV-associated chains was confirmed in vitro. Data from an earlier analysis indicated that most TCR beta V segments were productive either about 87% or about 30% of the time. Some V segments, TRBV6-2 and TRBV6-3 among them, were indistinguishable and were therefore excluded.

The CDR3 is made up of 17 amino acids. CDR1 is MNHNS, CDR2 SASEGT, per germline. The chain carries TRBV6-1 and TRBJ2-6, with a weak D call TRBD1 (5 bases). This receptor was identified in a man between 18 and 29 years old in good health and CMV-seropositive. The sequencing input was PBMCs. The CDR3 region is CASSAQMPDPGANGLTF. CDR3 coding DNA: TGTGCCAGCAGTGCCCAGATGCCGGACCCTGGGGCCAACGGCCTGACTTTC.